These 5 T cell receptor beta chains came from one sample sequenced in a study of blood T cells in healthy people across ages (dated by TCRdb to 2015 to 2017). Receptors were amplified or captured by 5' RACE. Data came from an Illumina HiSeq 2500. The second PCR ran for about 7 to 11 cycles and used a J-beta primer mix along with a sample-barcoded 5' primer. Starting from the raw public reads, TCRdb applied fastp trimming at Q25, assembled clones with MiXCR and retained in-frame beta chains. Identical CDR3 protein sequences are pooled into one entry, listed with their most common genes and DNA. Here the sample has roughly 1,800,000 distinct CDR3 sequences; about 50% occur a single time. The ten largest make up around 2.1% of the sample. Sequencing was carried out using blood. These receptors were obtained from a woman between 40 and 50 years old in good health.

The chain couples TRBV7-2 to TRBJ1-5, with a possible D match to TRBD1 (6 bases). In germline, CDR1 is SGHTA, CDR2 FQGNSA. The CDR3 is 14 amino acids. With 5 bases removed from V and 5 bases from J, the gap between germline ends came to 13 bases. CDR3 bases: TGTGCCAGCAGCGGGGGGCTCGGGTATCAGCCCCAGCATTTT. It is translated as CASSGGLGYQPQHF.

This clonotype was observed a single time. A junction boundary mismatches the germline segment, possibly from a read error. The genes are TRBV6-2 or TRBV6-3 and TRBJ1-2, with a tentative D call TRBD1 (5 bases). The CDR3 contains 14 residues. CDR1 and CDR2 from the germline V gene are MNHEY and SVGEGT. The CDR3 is CAGSGTAAASGYTF. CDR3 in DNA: TGTGCCGGCAGTGGGACCGCGGCGGCATCTGGCTACACCTTC.

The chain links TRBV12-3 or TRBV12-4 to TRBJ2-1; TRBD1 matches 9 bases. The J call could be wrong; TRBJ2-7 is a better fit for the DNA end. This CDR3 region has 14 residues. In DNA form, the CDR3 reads TGTGCCAGCGTGGGGGACAGGGTTTACAATGAGCAGTACTTC. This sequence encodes CASVGDRVYNEQYF.

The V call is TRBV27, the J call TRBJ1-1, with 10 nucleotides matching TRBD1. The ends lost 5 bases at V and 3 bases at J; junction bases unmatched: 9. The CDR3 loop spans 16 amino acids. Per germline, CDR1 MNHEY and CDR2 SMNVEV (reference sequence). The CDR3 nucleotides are TGTGCCAGCAGTGCCGGGACAGGGGCACAGGACACTGAAGCTTTCTTT. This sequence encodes CASSAGTGAQDTEAFF.

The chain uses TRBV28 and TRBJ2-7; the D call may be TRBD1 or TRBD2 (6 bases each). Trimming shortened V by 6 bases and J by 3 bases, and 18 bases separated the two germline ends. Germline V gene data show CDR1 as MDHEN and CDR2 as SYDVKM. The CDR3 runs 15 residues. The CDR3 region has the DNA TGTGCCAGCAGCCCTCTCGGGGGCAGGCTCTACGAGCAGTACTTC. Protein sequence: CASSPLGGRLYEQYF.